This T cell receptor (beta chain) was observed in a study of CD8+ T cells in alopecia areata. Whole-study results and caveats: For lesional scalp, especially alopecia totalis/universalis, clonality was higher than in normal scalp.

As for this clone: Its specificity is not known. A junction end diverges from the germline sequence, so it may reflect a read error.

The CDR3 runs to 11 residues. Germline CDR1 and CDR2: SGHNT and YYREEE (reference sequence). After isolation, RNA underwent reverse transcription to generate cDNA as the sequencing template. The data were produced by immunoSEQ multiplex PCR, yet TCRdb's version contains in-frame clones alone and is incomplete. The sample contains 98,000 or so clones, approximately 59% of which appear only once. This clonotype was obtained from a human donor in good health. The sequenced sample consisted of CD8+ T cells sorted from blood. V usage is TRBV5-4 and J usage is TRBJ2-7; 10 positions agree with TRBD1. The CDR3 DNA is TGTGCCAGCAGTTATATGGACAGGGGGAACTTC. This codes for CASSYMDRGNF.